Described below is a single TCR beta chain sequence and its context. Its antigen is not known. The CDR3 consists of 13 residues. Deletions cut 1 base from V and 5 bases from J, with 9 bases between. Looked up from germline, CDR1 is MDHEN and CDR2 is SYDVKM. The data were obtained in a study of early stage breast cancer tumors. Overall study context: Invasive lobular carcinomas made up four of 12 ER+/PR+/HER2- tumors. Notes on the study in general: Comparing each tissue with blood distinguished tumor from normal in 14 of 16 patients.

Measured with immunoSEQ multiplex PCR; TCRdb has only the in-frame clones, and not every one. The sample shows around 20,000 clones, about 86% of them seen only once. The sequence was collected from a person between 65 and 79 years old with breast cancer. Source material: blood. The V and J genes are TRBV28 and TRBJ2-7; weak D call: TRBD1 (5 bases). The CDR3 DNA follows: TGTGCCAGCAGTTTATCCAGGGTCCACGAGCAGTACTTC. It specifies CASSLSRVHEQYF.